These 27 T cell receptor beta chains were sequenced from one sample in a study of cytomegalovirus exposure and HLA in healthy donors. Researchers ran the PCR with 60 Vbeta and 13 Jbeta primers. Profiled with immunoSEQ multiplex PCR; TCRdb holds only in-frame clones, not every one. The table has about 210,000 clones, about 83% seen once; the top ten hold roughly 10%. The sequenced sample consisted of PBMCs. The receptors originated from a woman aged 50 to 60 in good health and CMV-seropositive.

The V call is TRBV4-2, the J call TRBJ2-3, with D maybe TRBD2 (7 bases). CDR1 is LGHNA and CDR2 is YNFKEQ in the germline V gene. The CDR3 loop spans 17 amino acids. V dropped 5 bases and J dropped 4 bases, with 22 bases sitting between them. The CDR3 sequence is CASSDSRGGGAADTQYF. For the CDR3, the DNA is TGTGCCAGCAGCGACTCTAGGGGAGGGGGGGCGGCAGATACGCAGTATTTT.

CDR3 sequence (DNA): TGTGCCAGCAGCTCCGACAGGGTAACTACCTACGAGCAGTACTTC. Translated, it gives CASSSDRVTTYEQYF. V usage is TRBV11-2 and J usage is TRBJ2-7, with TRBD1 matching 7 bases. This CDR3 has 15 residues. Germline V gives CDR1 SGHAT, CDR2 FQNNGV. Unmatched junction bases numbered 8, after V lost 4 bases and J lost 2 bases.

The V call is TRBV13, the J call TRBJ2-2; TRBD2 agrees at 9 bases. Germline loops: CDR1 PRHDT, CDR2 FYEKMQ (reference sequence). V dropped 2 bases and J dropped 3; count of bases not matched to a gene: 7. The CDR3 runs 17 residues. The CDR3 spells CASSLPVRGGDTGELFF. CDR3 nucleotides: TGTGCCAGCAGCTTACCCGTGCGGGGGGGGGACACCGGGGAGCTGTTTTTT.

V usage is TRBV19 and J usage is TRBJ2-3, with TRBD2 matching over 13 bases. V shed 3 bases and J 2 bases; nucleotides not matched to a gene: 5. CDR1 and CDR2 (germline): LNHDA, SQIVND (reference sequence). The CDR3 totals 17 residues. CDR3 loop: CASSMGTSGGATDTQYF. The CDR3 DNA sequence: TGTGCCAGTAGTATGGGAACTAGCGGGGGGGCCACAGATACGCAGTATTTT. The full variable domain, rest sourced from reference TRBV19 and TRBJ2-3, is DGGITQSPKYLFRKEGQNVTLSCEQNLNHDAMYWYRQDPGQGLRLIYYSQIVNDFQKGDIAEGYSVSREKKESFPLTVTSAQKNPTAFYLCASSMGTSGGATDTQYFGPGTRLTVL.

This sequence joins TRBV4-3 and TRBJ2-7, with D perhaps matching TRBD2 (5 bases). The germline V and J ends were trimmed by 3 bases and 0 bases, with 15 bases remaining between them. Germline V lookup: CDR1 LGHNA, CDR2 YSLEER. The CDR3 covers 16 residues. CDR3 loop: CASSHVASFSSYEQYF. In DNA form, the CDR3 reads TGCGCCAGCAGCCATGTCGCTAGCTTCAGCTCCTACGAGCAGTACTTC.

The rearrangement links TRBV5-1 to TRBJ1-2; the match to TRBD1 covers 10 bases. This CDR3 spans 15 amino acids. V lost 1 base to trimming and J lost 6 bases; unmatched junction nucleotides: 6. Germline CDR1 reads SGHRS; CDR2 reads YFSETQ. This CDR3 reads CASSLSTGGSDGYTF. As DNA, the CDR3 is TGCGCCAGCAGCTTGTCGACAGGGGGCTCCGATGGCTACACCTTC.

This clone has just a few counts. This rearrangement joins TRBV4-2 to TRBJ1-1; a weak D match, TRBD1 (5 bases). CDR3 length: 15 amino acids. Germline V gene sequence: CDR1 LGHNA, CDR2 YNFKEQ. V was clipped by 1 base and J by 6 bases, with 15 bases between them. The chain's CDR3 is CASSQALGGDSEAFF. CDR3 coding DNA: TGTGCCAGCAGCCAAGCGTTGGGCGGGGACTCTGAAGCTTTCTTT.

This chain connects TRBV4-1 to TRBJ1-1; D is undetermined. This CDR3 spans 15 amino acids. In germline, CDR1 is MGHRA, CDR2 YSYEKL. Trimming removed 1 base from V and 0 bases from J, with 9 bases in between. The CDR3 sequence: CASSQGRGMNTEAFF. The CDR3 DNA sequence: TGCGCCAGCAGCCAAGGCCGGGGAATGAACACTGAAGCTTTCTTT.

The chain employs TRBV10-2 and TRBJ2-2, with a weak D call TRBD1 (6 bases). Trimming removed 6 bases from V and 2 bases from J, with 13 bases in between. CDR3 size: 15 residues. Germline lookup yields CDR1 WSHSY and CDR2 SAAADI. The chain's CDR3 is CASRIVGANTGELFF. DNA for the CDR3: TGCGCCAGCAGGATCGTGGGGGCTAACACCGGGGAGCTGTTTTTT.

V gene TRBV7-9 combines with J gene TRBJ2-1; tentative D call: TRBD2 (7 bases). Germline CDR1 SEHNR, CDR2 FQNEAQ (reference sequence). The CDR3 runs to 16 residues. V gave up 1 base and J gave up 7 bases, with 17 bases separating them. CDR3 in DNA: TGTGCCAGCAGCTTAGTAGGGGGGGCCGAGGGGAATGAGCAGTTCTTC. Amino acid sequence: CASSLVGGAEGNEQFF.

This sequence joins TRBV9 and TRBJ1-4, with D possibly TRBD1 on 5 matching bases. There are 13 residues in the CDR3. Germline V gives CDR1 SGDLS, CDR2 YYNGEE. Trimming pared 3 bases from V and 4 bases from J, leaving 7 bases between. The CDR3 protein is CASSEGYNEKLFF. CDR3 nucleotide sequence: TGTGCCAGCAGCGAGGGGTATAATGAAAAACTGTTTTTT. The full variable domain, with the rest looked up from reference TRBV9 and TRBJ1-4, is DSGVTQTPKHLITATGQRVTLRCSPRSGDLSVYWYQQSLDQGLQFLIQYYNGEERAKGNILERFSAQQFPDLHSELNLSSLELGDSALYFCASSEGYNEKLFFGSGTQLSVL.

V and J are TRBV19 and TRBJ2-1; 7 bases agree with TRBD1. Looked up from germline, CDR1 is LNHDA and CDR2 is SQIVND (reference sequence). This CDR3 region has 15 residues. Unmatched junction bases numbered 8, after V lost 9 bases and J lost 0 bases. The chain's CDR3 is CASRRWDSSYNEQFF. The CDR3 nucleotides are TGTGCCAGCAGAAGGTGGGACAGCTCCTACAATGAGCAGTTCTTC.

This clone was observed a handful of times. The genes are TRBV19 and TRBJ1-1; D is ambiguous. The ends were cut back, 6 bases at V and 5 bases at J, with 7 bases in the middle. The CDR3 sequence is 11 residues long. Germline V gene lookup returns CDR1 LNHDA and CDR2 SQIVND (reference sequence). The CDR3 region is CASRLGTEAFF. CDR3 DNA: TGTGCCAGTAGACTCGGGACTGAAGCTTTCTTT.

The V call is TRBV27, the J call TRBJ1-5; D may be TRBD1 (5 bases). The CDR3 totals 14 residues. The germline V gene encodes CDR1 MNHEY and CDR2 SMNVEV (reference sequence). V lost 5 bases to trimming and J lost 6 bases, with 14 bases between them. The CDR3: CASSSFGGSQPQHF. The CDR3 DNA reads TGTGCCAGCAGTAGTTTTGGGGGGAGTCAGCCCCAGCATTTT.

This chain connects TRBV6-1 to TRBJ1-2, with D possibly TRBD1 on 5 matching bases. Germline V CDR1 and CDR2: MNHNS, SASEGT. Trimming removed 4 bases from V and 4 bases from J, with 16 bases in between. The CDR3 runs to 15 residues. The CDR3 region is CASSGGGVSGYGYTF. CDR3 DNA: TGTGCCAGCAGTGGTGGGGGGGTGTCGGGCTATGGCTACACCTTC.

In its sample, this clone was seen a few times. J is TRBJ1-1 and V is TRBV19; the D gene is possibly TRBD1 (6 bases). V shed 5 bases and J shed 12 bases, with 16 bases lying between them. This CDR3 has 12 amino acids. Germline CDR1 is LNHDA and CDR2 is SQIVND (reference sequence). The CDR3 sequence: CASSSTRQGSFF. The DNA for the CDR3 is TGTGCCAGTAGTTCGACCCGGCAGGGGTCTTTCTTT.

Remarks on this clone: Distinct nucleotide sequences in the sample also encode this CDR3. CDR3 DNA sequence: TGTGCCAGCAGCCTGAAAGGAGGAGATACGCAGTATTTT. Translating gives CASSLKGGDTQYF. The V gene is TRBV5-6, the J gene TRBJ2-3, with D possibly being TRBD2 (5 bases). Trimming removed 4 bases from V and 5 bases from J, with 11 bases in between. Germline V gene lookup returns CDR1 SGHDT and CDR2 YYEEEE. The CDR3 totals 13 residues.

The chain is built from TRBV5-1 and TRBJ1-5; the D is unclear. Deletions cut 0 bases from V and 3 bases from J, with 4 bases between. The CDR3 consists of 13 residues. Germline CDR1 reads SGHRS; CDR2 reads YFSETQ. This CDR3 reads CASSLAVNQPQHF. DNA for the CDR3: TGCGCCAGCAGCTTGGCGGTCAATCAGCCCCAGCATTTT.

The J gene is TRBJ2-7, the V gene TRBV7-2; weak D call: TRBD1 (6 bases). The CDR3 has 16 residues. CDR1 and CDR2 (germline): SGHTA, FQGNSA. V shed 2 bases and J shed 3 bases, with 17 bases lying between them. The chain's CDR3 is CASSLQRAGQLYEQYF. In nucleotides, the CDR3 is TGTGCCAGCAGCTTACAACGGGCAGGACAGCTCTACGAGCAGTACTTC.

V usage is TRBV5-4 and J usage is TRBJ2-1; 7 positions agree with TRBD1. V lost 2 bases, J lost 7 bases, and 6 bases stayed unmatched. Per germline, CDR1 SGHNT and CDR2 YYREEE (reference sequence). This CDR3 spans 14 amino acids. CDR3 coding DNA: TGTGCCAGCAGCTTAGACCCGACAGGGAATGAGCAGTTCTTC. It codes for CASSLDPTGNEQFF.

This clone has a handful of counts. This chain joins TRBV6-1 and TRBJ1-1; weak D call: TRBD1 (5 bases). V lost 4 bases and J lost 5, with 14 bases in between. The germline CDR1 and CDR2 sequences are MNHNS and SASEGT. This CDR3 is 14 amino acids long. CDR3 sequence (DNA): TGTGCCAGCAGTGGGGGGGAGGGTGGAACTGAAGCTTTCTTT. Translated: CASSGGEGGTEAFF.

This rearrangement joins TRBV29-1 to TRBJ1-5; D remains ambiguous. The V end was cut by 5 bases, the J end by 4 bases, with 9 bases between. CDR1 SQVTM and CDR2 ANQGSEA come from the germline V gene. CDR3 size: 12 residues. The CDR3 loop is CSVSINNQPQHF. The CDR3 DNA is TGCAGCGTTTCTATAAATAATCAGCCCCAGCATTTT.

The chain uses TRBV5-1 and TRBJ1-1; 9 nucleotides agree with TRBD1. With 3 bases clipped from V and 1 base from J, the junction kept 4 bases outside the gene matches. CDR1 and CDR2 from the germline V gene are SGHRS and YFSETQ. The CDR3 contains 15 residues. The CDR3 nucleotides read TGCGCCAGCAGCTACCTGACAGGGGGGAACACTGAAGCTTTCTTT. Translation gives CASSYLTGGNTEAFF.

The chain employs TRBV7-2 and TRBJ2-5; D remains ambiguous. This CDR3 is 15 amino acids long. The V end lost 3 bases, the J end lost 4 bases, and 15 bases lay between the germline ends. CDR1 and CDR2 from the germline V gene are SGHTA and FQGNSA. CDR3 DNA: TGTGCCAGCAGCTTTGGGTCAGAGGTTGGAGAGACCCAGTACTTC. Translation: CASSFGSEVGETQYF.

The chain joins TRBV18 to TRBJ2-1; 14 nucleotides align to TRBD2. Germline V lookup: CDR1 KGHSH, CDR2 LQKENI. The CDR3 spans 15 residues. Trimming removed 3 bases from V and 9 bases from J; junction bases left unmatched: 4. The chain's CDR3 is CASSPGTSGGSEQFF. The CDR3 DNA reads TGTGCCAGCTCACCCGGGACTAGCGGGGGAAGTGAGCAGTTCTTC. Full variable domain (remainder filled in from reference TRBV18 and TRBJ2-1): NAGVMQNPRHLVRRRGQEARLRCSPMKGHSHVYWYRQLPEEGLKFMVYLQKENIIDESGMPKERFSAEFPKEGPSILRIQQVVRGDSAAYFCASSPGTSGGSEQFFGPGTRLTVL.

V is TRBV5-1 and J is TRBJ2-1, with 8 bases fitting TRBD2. Germline V gene sequence: CDR1 SGHRS, CDR2 YFSETQ. The V segment lost 2 bases and the J segment 10 bases; nucleotides outside the gene matches: 5. This CDR3 comprises 13 residues. The CDR3 region has the DNA TGCGCCAGCAGCTTTCGGGGGGGCGACGAGCAGTTCTTC. Protein sequence: CASSFRGGDEQFF.

The chain couples TRBV6-4 to TRBJ1-1; the D is unclear. The CDR3 is 14 amino acids. Trimming took off 4 bases at V and 3 bases at J, with 12 bases between the two ends. The V gene's germline CDR1 is MRHNA and CDR2 SNTAGT. The CDR3 DNA is TGTGCCAGCAGTGCGTCCTACGAGGACACTGAAGCTTTCTTT. This sequence encodes CASSASYEDTEAFF.